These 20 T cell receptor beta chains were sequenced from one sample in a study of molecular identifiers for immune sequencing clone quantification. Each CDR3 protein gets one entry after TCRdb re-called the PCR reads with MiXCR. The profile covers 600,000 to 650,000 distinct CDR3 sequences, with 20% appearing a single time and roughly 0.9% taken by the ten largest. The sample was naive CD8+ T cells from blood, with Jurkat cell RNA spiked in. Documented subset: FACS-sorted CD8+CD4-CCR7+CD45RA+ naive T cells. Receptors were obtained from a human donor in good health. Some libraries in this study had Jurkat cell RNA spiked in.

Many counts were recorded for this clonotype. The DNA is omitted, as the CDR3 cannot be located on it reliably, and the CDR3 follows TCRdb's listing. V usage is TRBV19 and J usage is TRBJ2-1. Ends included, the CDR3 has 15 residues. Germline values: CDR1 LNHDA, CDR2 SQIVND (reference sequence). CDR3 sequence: CASSISARPIAEQFF.

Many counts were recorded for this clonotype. CDR3 amino acids: CASSSSADTDTQYF. DNA for the CDR3: TGTGCCAGCAGCTCCTCCGCCGACACAGATACGCAGTATTTT. The chain has TRBV11-3 and TRBJ2-3; D unclear. Germline V gene sequence: CDR1 SGHNT, CDR2 YENEEA. Trimming took 4 bases from V and 2 from J, leaving 10 bases between them. The CDR3 has 14 residues. The whole variable domain, remainder taken from reference TRBV11-3 and TRBJ2-3, is EAGVVQSPRYKIIEKKQPVAFWCNPISGHNTLYWYLQNLGQGPELLIRYENEEAVDDSQLPKDRFSAERLKGVDSTLKIQPAELGDSAVYLCASSSSADTDTQYFGPGTRLTVL.

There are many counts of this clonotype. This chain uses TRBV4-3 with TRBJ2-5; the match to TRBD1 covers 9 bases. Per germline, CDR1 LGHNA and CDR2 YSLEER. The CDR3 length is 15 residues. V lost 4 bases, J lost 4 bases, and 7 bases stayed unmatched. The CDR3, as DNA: TGCGCCAGCAGCCGCGGAACAGGGGGCAGAGAGACCCAGTACTTC. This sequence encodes CASSRGTGGRETQYF.

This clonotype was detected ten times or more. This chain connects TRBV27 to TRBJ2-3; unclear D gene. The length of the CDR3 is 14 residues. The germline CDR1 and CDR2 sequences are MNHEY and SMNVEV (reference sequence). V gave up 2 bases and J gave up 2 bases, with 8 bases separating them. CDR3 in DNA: TGTGCCAGCAGTTTAAGAGGCCTCACAGATACGCAGTATTTT. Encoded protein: CASSLRGLTDTQYF.

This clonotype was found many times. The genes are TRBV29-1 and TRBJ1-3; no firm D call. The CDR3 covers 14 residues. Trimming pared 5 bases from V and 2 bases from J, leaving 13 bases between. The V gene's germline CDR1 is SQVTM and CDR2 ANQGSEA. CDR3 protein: CSVQKGETGNTIYF. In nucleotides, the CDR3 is TGCAGCGTTCAGAAGGGAGAGACTGGAAACACCATATATTTT.

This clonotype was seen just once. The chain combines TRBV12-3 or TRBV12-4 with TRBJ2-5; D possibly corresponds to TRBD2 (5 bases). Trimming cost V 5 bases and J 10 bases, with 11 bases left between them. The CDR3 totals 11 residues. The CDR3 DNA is TGTGCCAGCAGTCCGGGGAGCGACCAGTACTTC. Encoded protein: CASSPGSDQYF.

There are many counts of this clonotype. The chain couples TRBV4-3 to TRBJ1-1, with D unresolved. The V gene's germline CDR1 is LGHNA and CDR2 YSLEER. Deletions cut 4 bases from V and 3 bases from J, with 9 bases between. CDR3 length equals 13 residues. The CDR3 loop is CASSPRQYTEAFF. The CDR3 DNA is TGCGCCAGCAGCCCTCGGCAATACACTGAAGCTTTCTTT.

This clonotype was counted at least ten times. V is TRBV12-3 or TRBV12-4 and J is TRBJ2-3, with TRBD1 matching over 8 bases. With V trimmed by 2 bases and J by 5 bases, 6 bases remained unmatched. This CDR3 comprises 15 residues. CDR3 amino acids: CASSLWGQAGDTQYF. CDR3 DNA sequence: TGTGCCAGCAGTTTATGGGGACAGGCCGGAGATACGCAGTATTTT.

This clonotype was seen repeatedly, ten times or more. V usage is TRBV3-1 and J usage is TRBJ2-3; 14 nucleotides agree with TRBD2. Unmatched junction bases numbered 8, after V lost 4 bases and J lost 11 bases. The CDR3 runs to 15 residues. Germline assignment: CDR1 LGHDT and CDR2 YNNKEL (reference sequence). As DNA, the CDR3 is TGTGCCAGCAGCCCCAGGACTAGCGGGAGGCAAGAGCAGTATTTT. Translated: CASSPRTSGRQEQYF.

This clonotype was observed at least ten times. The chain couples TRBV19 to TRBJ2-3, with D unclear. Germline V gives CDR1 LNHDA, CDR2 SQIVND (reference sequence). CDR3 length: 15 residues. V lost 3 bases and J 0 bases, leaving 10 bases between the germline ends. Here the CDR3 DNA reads TGTGCCAGTAGTATTTTGGCTCAAAGCACAGATACGCAGTATTTT. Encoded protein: CASSILAQSTDTQYF.

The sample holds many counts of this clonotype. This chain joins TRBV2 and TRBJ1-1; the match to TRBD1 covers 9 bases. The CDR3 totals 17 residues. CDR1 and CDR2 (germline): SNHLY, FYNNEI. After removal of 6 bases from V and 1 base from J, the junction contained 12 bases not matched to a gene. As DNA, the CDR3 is TGTGCCAGCAGGGCCGGACAGGGGATTTTCTGGAACACTGAAGCTTTCTTT. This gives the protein CASRAGQGIFWNTEAFF.

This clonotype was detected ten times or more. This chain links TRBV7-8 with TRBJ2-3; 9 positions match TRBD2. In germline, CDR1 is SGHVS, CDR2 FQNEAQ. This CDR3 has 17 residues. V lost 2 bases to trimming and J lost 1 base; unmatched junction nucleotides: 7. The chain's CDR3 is CASSLSGGPKGTDTQYF. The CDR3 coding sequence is TGTGCCAGCAGCTTAAGCGGGGGGCCTAAGGGCACAGATACGCAGTATTTT. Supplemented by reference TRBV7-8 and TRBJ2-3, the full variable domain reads GAGVSQSPRYKVAKRGQDVALRCDPISGHVSLFWYQQALGQGPEFLTYFQNEAQLDKSGLPSDRFFAERPEGSVSTLKIQRTQQEDSAVYLCASSLSGGPKGTDTQYFGPGTRLTVL.

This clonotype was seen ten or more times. Here the CDR3 DNA reads TGTGCCAGCACCTCAGATGACGGTTCTGAAGCTTTCTTT. It specifies CASTSDDGSEAFF. The rearrangement joins TRBV5-6 to TRBJ1-1; unclear D gene. Trimming took off 6 bases at V and 6 bases at J, with 15 bases between the two ends. Germline V CDR1 and CDR2: SGHDT, YYEEEE. The CDR3 is made up of 13 amino acids.

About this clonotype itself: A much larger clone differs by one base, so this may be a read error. CDR3 in amino acids: CASSPNGGGYNTDTQYF. CDR3 bases: TGTGCCAGCAGTCCCAACGGCGGGGGGTATAACACAGATACGCAGTATTTT. The chain employs TRBV27 and TRBJ2-3, with TRBD2 identical over 8 bases. Trimming at V came to 5 bases and at J to 2 bases, leaving 12 bases not matched to a gene. Germline loops: CDR1 MNHEY, CDR2 SMNVEV (reference sequence). The CDR3 sequence is 17 residues long.

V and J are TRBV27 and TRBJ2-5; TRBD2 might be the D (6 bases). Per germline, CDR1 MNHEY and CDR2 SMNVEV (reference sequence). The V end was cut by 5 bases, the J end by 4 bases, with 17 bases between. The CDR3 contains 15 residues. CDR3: CASSPLEGPRETQYF. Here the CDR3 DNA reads TGTGCCAGCAGTCCCCTGGAGGGCCCCCGAGAGACCCAGTACTTC.

The DNA of the CDR3 is TGTGCCAGCAGCGTAGTCGTAGCGGGAGAAGGTGAGCAGTTCTTC. It is translated as CASSVVVAGEGEQFF. The chain is built from TRBV9 and TRBJ2-1, with 9 bases aligning to TRBD2. J lost 9 bases, V lost 0 bases, and 7 bases had no gene match. This CDR3 is built from 15 residues. Germline V CDR1 and CDR2: SGDLS, YYNGEE.

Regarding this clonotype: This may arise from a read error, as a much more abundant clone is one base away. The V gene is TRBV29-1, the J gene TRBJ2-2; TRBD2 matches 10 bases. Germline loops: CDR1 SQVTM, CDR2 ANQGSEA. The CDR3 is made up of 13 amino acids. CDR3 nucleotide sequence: TGCAGCGCTAGCGGGGGTAGCACCGGGGAGCTGCTTTTT. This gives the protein CSASGGSTGELLF.

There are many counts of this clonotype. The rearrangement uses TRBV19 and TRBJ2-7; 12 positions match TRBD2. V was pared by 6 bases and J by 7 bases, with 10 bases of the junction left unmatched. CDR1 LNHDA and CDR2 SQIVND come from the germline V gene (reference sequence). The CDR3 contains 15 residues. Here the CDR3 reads CASRPNQGLAGEQYF. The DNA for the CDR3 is TGTGCCAGTAGGCCCAACCAAGGACTAGCGGGGGAGCAGTACTTC.

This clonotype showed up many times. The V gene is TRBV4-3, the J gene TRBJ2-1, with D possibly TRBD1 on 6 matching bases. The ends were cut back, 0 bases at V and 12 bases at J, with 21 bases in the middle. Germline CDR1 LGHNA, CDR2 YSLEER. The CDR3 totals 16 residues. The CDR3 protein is CASSQDPGQYNVGQFF. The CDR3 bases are TGCGCCAGCAGCCAAGATCCCGGACAGTACAATGTTGGGCAGTTCTTC.

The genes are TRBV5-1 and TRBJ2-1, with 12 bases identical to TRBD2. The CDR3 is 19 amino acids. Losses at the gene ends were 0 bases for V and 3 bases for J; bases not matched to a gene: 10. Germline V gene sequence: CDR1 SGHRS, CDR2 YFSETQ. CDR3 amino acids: CASSLGVTSGGLLYNEQFF. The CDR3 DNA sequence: TGCGCCAGCAGCTTGGGGGTGACTAGCGGGGGCTTACTCTACAATGAGCAGTTCTTC.